One sample yielded the 27 T cell receptor beta chains listed below, sequenced in a study of regulatory T cells in long-lasting Graves disease. Time point: newly diagnosed GD, antithyroid drugs for less than 3 months. With RNA extracted from PBMCs as input, the TCR library was made. Construction of the TCR beta libraries employed iRepertoire HTBI primers in conjunction with Arm-PCR of CDR3 regions. TCRdb re-analysed the multiplex PCR reads in MiXCR, keeping a single row per CDR3 protein. The sample carries some 560,000 distinct CDR3 sequences, about 15% recorded once. The same data also contributed to another study, on T cells in Graves' hyperthyroidism and ophthalmopathy.

Here the sequenced sample was peripheral blood mononuclear cells (PBMCs), taken at new diagnosis, from a patient treated with antithyroid drugs. These TCRs come from a woman in her forties or fifties with Graves disease.

V gene TRBV19 combines with J gene TRBJ1-4, with 7 bases that match TRBD1. Germline V gene sequence: CDR1 LNHDA, CDR2 SQIVND (reference sequence). This CDR3 comprises 14 residues. V gave up 7 bases and J gave up 2 bases; unmatched junction bases: 4. The DNA for the CDR3 is TGTGCCAGTAAACGACAGGGCACTAATGAAAAACTGTTTTTT. Its protein is CASKRQGTNEKLFF.

This clonotype was detected ten times or more. The chain combines TRBV2 with TRBJ1-4; no reliable D call. V gave up 0 bases and J gave up 7 bases, with 9 bases separating them. This CDR3 is built from 14 residues. Germline assignment: CDR1 SNHLY and CDR2 FYNNEI. CDR3 amino acids: CASSEARGVEKLFF. The CDR3 nucleotides are TGTGCCAGCAGTGAAGCCCGCGGAGTTGAAAAACTGTTTTTT. Full variable domain (outside the CDR3, taken from reference TRBV2 and TRBJ1-4): EPEVTQTPSHQVTQMGQEVILRCVPISNHLYFYWYRQILGQKVEFLVSFYNNEISEKSEIFDDQFSVERPDGSNFTLKIRSTKLEDSAMYFCASSEARGVEKLFFGSGTQLSVL.

This chain joins TRBV5-1 and TRBJ2-7, with no clear D. V lost 4 bases and J lost 9, with 14 bases in between. CDR3 length: 12 residues. CDR1 is SGHRS and CDR2 is YFSETQ in the germline V gene. CDR3: CASSVLFHGQYF. CDR3 sequence (DNA): TGCGCCAGCAGCGTCTTGTTCCACGGGCAGTACTTC.

This clonotype appeared many times. This chain connects TRBV12-3 or TRBV12-4 to TRBJ1-4; 10 positions match TRBD1. The CDR3 consists of 15 residues. The ends lost 5 bases at V and 7 bases at J; junction bases unmatched: 7. The CDR3 sequence: CASSIGQGGGEKLFF. CDR3 coding DNA: TGTGCCAGCAGTATCGGACAGGGGGGGGGTGAAAAACTGTTTTTT.

This clonotype was seen only a few times. Sequence at one end of the junction differs from germline and may be a read error. The rearrangement uses TRBV5-1 and TRBJ2-7, with 9 bases fitting TRBD1. The CDR3 extends over 14 amino acids. The germline V gene has CDR1 SGHRS and CDR2 YFSETQ. CDR3 residues: CASSSGQGLDEQYF. CDR3 sequence (DNA): TGTGCCAGCAGCTCGGGACAGGGTTTGGACGAGCAGTACTTC.

This clonotype was seen only a few times. The gene calls are TRBV11-2 and TRBJ1-6; possibly TRBD1 for D (5 bases). The germline V gene encodes CDR1 SGHAT and CDR2 FQNNGV. This CDR3 has 14 residues. Between the trimmed V and J ends, which lost 1 base and 9 bases, there was a span of 10 bases. The CDR3 loop is CASSLAGKSSPLHF. The CDR3 DNA sequence: TGTGCCAGCAGCTTAGCAGGGAAGAGTTCACCCCTCCACTTT. The variable domain in full, with the rest retrieved from reference TRBV11-2 and TRBJ1-6, is EAGVAQSPRYKIIEKRQSVAFWCNPISGHATLYWYQQILGQGPKLLIQFQNNGVVDDSQLPKDRFSAERLKGVDSTLKIQPAKLEDSAVYLCASSLAGKSSPLHFGNGTRLTVT.

This clonotype has at least ten counts. The V gene is TRBV7-9, the J gene TRBJ2-2, with 9 bases identical to TRBD1. Germline CDR1 SEHNR, CDR2 FQNEAQ (reference sequence). Trimming removed 5 bases from V and 6 bases from J; junction bases left unmatched: 10. This CDR3 has 16 residues. CDR3 DNA: TGTGCCAGCAGCATCACCCCGGGACAGGGTTCCGGGGAGCTGTTTTTT. Encoded protein: CASSITPGQGSGELFF.

This clonotype came up many times. The chain uses TRBV28 and TRBJ1-4; 12 nucleotides agree with TRBD1. From germline, CDR1 is MDHEN and CDR2 SYDVKM. With 3 bases clipped from V and 2 bases from J, the junction kept 10 bases outside the gene matches. This CDR3 is built from 19 residues. CDR3 sequence: CASSFPWDRGPGTNEKLFF. The CDR3 DNA reads as TGTGCCAGCAGTTTTCCCTGGGACAGGGGGCCTGGGACTAATGAAAAACTGTTTTTT.

V gene TRBV5-1 combines with J gene TRBJ1-2; D is undetermined. V lost 0 bases, J lost 7 bases, and 10 bases lay in between. From germline, CDR1 is SGHRS and CDR2 YFSETQ. The CDR3 consists of 13 residues. The CDR3 DNA follows: TGCGCCAGCAGCTTGGGTTCTTCTCCTGGCTACACCTTC. This translates into CASSLGSSPGYTF.

This clonotype was detected many times. This chain joins TRBV11-2 and TRBJ2-3; possibly TRBD1 for D (5 bases). This CDR3 is built from 16 residues. V dropped 5 bases and J dropped 5 bases, with 20 bases sitting between them. Germline CDR1 SGHAT, CDR2 FQNNGV. CDR3 region: CASSPLGQVNRDTQYF. CDR3 DNA sequence: TGTGCCAGCAGCCCCCTGGGGCAGGTGAACAGAGATACGCAGTATTTT.

This clonotype was seen ten or more times. The chain recombines TRBV11-2 with TRBJ2-3; TRBD1 or TRBD2 may be the D gene (5 bases each). Trimming pared 2 bases from V and 0 bases from J, leaving 12 bases between. CDR3 length: 16 amino acids. Germline CDR1 reads SGHAT; CDR2 reads FQNNGV. CDR3 sequence (DNA): TGTGCCAGCAGCTTACAGGGACCCACTAGCACAGATACGCAGTATTTT. As protein: CASSLQGPTSTDTQYF.

Points on this clonotype: One base away lies a much larger clone, so this may be a sequencing read error. The chain combines TRBV5-1 with TRBJ1-2, with 7 bases that match TRBD1. V was pared by 6 bases and J by 9 bases, with 11 bases of the junction left unmatched. This CDR3 comprises 13 residues. Germline V gene sequence: CDR1 SGHRS, CDR2 YFSETQ. The CDR3 loop is CASNPGGTWCYTF. Here the CDR3 DNA reads TGCGCCAGCAACCCAGGGGGGACCTGGTGCTACACCTTC. Full variable domain (missing parts from reference TRBV5-1 and TRBJ1-2): KAGVTQTPRYLIKTRGQQVTLSCSPISGHRSVSWYQQTPGQGLQFLFEYFSETQRNKGNFPGRFSGRQFSNSRSEMNVSTLELGDSALYLCASNPGGTWCYTFGSGTRLTVV.

The chain combines TRBV5-1 with TRBJ2-7; D ambiguous. CDR3 size: 14 residues. V lost 0 bases to trimming and J lost 5 bases, with 12 bases between them. The germline CDR1 and CDR2 sequences are SGHRS and YFSETQ. The CDR3 DNA reads TGCGCCAGCAGCTTGGCCGATGGGTCCCACGAGCAGTACTTC. Translation gives CASSLADGSHEQYF.

This clonotype was seen only a few times. The V call is TRBV7-8, the J call TRBJ1-4; no firm D call. The V gene lost 3 bases and the J gene lost 3 bases, with 14 bases spanning the gap. Germline CDR1 SGHVS, CDR2 FQNEAQ. The CDR3 length is 16 residues. CDR3 nucleotide sequence: TGTGCCAGCAGCTTTGAGGGTATAGAGGCTAATGAAAAACTGTTTTTT. This codes for CASSFEGIEANEKLFF.

The V gene is TRBV6-1, the J gene TRBJ2-7; D ambiguous. Trimming pared 8 bases from V and 2 bases from J, leaving 7 bases between. In germline, CDR1 is MNHNS, CDR2 SASEGT. CDR3 length equals 11 residues. CDR3 bases: TGTGCCAGCGGCCCCCCCTACGAGCAGTACTTC. It is translated as CASGPPYEQYF.

V is TRBV4-2 and J is TRBJ1-1; perhaps TRBD1 as D (6 bases). The germline gives CDR1 LGHNA, CDR2 YNFKEQ. Trimming left V 1 base short and J 7 bases short, with 13 bases between. The CDR3 is made up of 14 amino acids. The CDR3 coding sequence is TGTGCCAGCAGCCAAGCAGGACAGTTAAGTGAAGCTTTCTTT. Its translation: CASSQAGQLSEAFF.

This clonotype was recorded at least ten times. This chain connects TRBV28 to TRBJ1-6; 8 nucleotides match TRBD1. This CDR3 spans 12 amino acids. The V gene end was trimmed by 10 bases and the J gene end by 7 bases; junction bases not matched to a gene: 3. Germline V gene data show CDR1 as MDHEN and CDR2 as SYDVKM. DNA for the CDR3: TGTGCCATACACAGGGGGAATTCACCCCTCCACTTT. Protein: CAIHRGNSPLHF.

This clonotype was counted ten times or more. The chain has TRBV5-1 and TRBJ2-1; 11 positions match TRBD2. CDR1 is SGHRS, CDR2 YFSETQ, per germline. The CDR3 contains 17 residues. After removal of 5 bases from V and 7 bases from J, the junction contained 14 bases not matched to a gene. Written as DNA, the CDR3 is TGCGCCAGCAGATCAGAGCCCCTAGCGGGGGGCAGGAATGAGCAGTTCTTC. Its protein is CASRSEPLAGGRNEQFF. The variable domain in full, with the rest retrieved from reference TRBV5-1 and TRBJ2-1, is KAGVTQTPRYLIKTRGQQVTLSCSPISGHRSVSWYQQTPGQGLQFLFEYFSETQRNKGNFPGRFSGRQFSNSRSEMNVSTLELGDSALYLCASRSEPLAGGRNEQFFGPGTRLTVL.

This clonotype turned up a few times. This chain joins TRBV14 and TRBJ1-2, with TRBD1 matching 9 bases. Trimming removed 1 base from V and 6 bases from J; junction bases left unmatched: 6. From germline, CDR1 is SGHDN and CDR2 FVKESK. The CDR3 extends over 15 amino acids. The CDR3 region has the DNA TGTGCCAGCAGCCAAGTTCTTACAGGGGGCCATGGCTACACCTTC. It is translated as CASSQVLTGGHGYTF.

This clonotype came up many times. The J gene is TRBJ2-1, the V gene TRBV7-3; TRBD2 matches 10 bases. Unmatched junction bases numbered 13, after V lost 4 bases and J lost 4 bases. Per germline, CDR1 SGHTA and CDR2 FQGTGA. The CDR3 spans 18 residues. The chain's CDR3 is CASSSSQLRTSGYNEQFF. The CDR3 DNA follows: TGTGCCAGCAGCTCCTCCCAGTTGAGGACTAGCGGTTACAATGAGCAGTTCTTC.

This clonotype was seen a handful of times. The chain couples TRBV5-1 to TRBJ2-2; 9 bases are shared with TRBD1. CDR3 size: 15 residues. V was pared by 2 bases and J by 3 bases, with 2 bases of the junction left unmatched. Germline values: CDR1 SGHRS, CDR2 YFSETQ. The CDR3 region has the DNA TGCGCCAGCAGCTTCGGGACAGGGTACACCGGGGAGCTGTTTTTT. It codes for CASSFGTGYTGELFF.

This clonotype was detected many times. CDR3 amino acids: CASSSTGPRGTDTQYF. CDR3 sequence (DNA): TGCGCCAGCAGCTCGACAGGCCCACGGGGCACAGATACGCAGTATTTT. The J gene is TRBJ2-3, the V gene TRBV5-1, with D perhaps matching TRBD1 (6 bases). The CDR3 totals 16 residues. Looked up from germline, CDR1 is SGHRS and CDR2 is YFSETQ. V gave up 3 bases and J gave up 1 base, with 15 bases separating them.

This clonotype was detected many times. V is TRBV20-1 and J is TRBJ2-4; possible D gene TRBD1, 5 bases. V lost 3 bases, J lost 0 bases, and 12 bases lay in between. CDR1 is DFQATT and CDR2 is SNEGSKA in the germline V gene (reference sequence). The CDR3 runs 15 residues. The CDR3 DNA reads as TGCAGTGCTAGTGCGGCAGGGCTAGCCAAAAACATTCAGTACTTC. Amino acids: CSASAAGLAKNIQYF.

This clonotype came up a few times. The J gene is TRBJ1-5, the V gene TRBV6-2 or TRBV6-3; unclear D gene. V lost 7 bases to trimming and J lost 0 bases, with 13 bases between them. CDR1 MNHEY and CDR2 SVGEGT come from the germline V gene. There are 15 residues in the CDR3. This chain's CDR3 is CASTEAGYSNQPQHF. CDR3 nucleotides: TGTGCCAGCACCGAGGCGGGGTATAGCAATCAGCCCCAGCATTTT.

This clonotype was seen ten or more times. This chain uses TRBV30 with TRBJ2-3; D not resolved. Germline lookup yields CDR1 GTSNPN and CDR2 SVGIG (reference sequence). The V end was cut by 2 bases, the J end by 0 bases, with 9 bases between. This CDR3 region has 14 residues. CDR3 bases: TGTGCCTGGAGTTCAGCGACTAGCACAGATACGCAGTATTTT. This sequence encodes CAWSSATSTDTQYF.

This clonotype was seen many times. The chain employs TRBV20-1 and TRBJ2-3, with D hard to call. Trimming took 3 bases from V and 2 from J, leaving 3 bases between them. The length of the CDR3 is 11 residues. Germline assignment: CDR1 DFQATT and CDR2 SNEGSKA (reference sequence). The DNA for the CDR3 is TGCAGTGCTAGGATCACAGATACGCAGTATTTT. Its translation is CSARITDTQYF.

Many counts were recorded for this clonotype. The CDR3 protein is CASSPIRGSSTDTQYF. DNA for the CDR3: TGTGCCAGCAGCCCGATTAGGGGATCTAGCACAGATACGCAGTATTTT. This rearrangement joins TRBV28 to TRBJ2-3; D possibly corresponds to TRBD1 (5 bases). Germline V gene data show CDR1 as MDHEN and CDR2 as SYDVKM. The V gene lost 6 bases and the J gene lost 0 bases, with 16 bases spanning the gap. This CDR3 is built from 16 residues.